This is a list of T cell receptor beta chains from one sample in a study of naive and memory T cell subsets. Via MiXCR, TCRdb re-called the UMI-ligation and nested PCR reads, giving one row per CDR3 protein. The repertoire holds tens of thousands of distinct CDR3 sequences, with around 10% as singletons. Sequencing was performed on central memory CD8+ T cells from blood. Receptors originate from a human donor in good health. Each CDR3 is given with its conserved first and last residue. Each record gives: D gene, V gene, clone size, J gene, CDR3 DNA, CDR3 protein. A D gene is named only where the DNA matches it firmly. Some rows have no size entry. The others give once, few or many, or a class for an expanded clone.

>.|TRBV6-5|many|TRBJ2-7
TGTGCCAGCAGTCCTATCGAGGGGGCCTACGAGCAGTACTTC
CASSPIEGAYEQYF
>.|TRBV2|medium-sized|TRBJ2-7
TGTGCCAGCGACCAAACAGGGTATCAGTACTTC
CASDQTGYQYF
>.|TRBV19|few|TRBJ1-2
TGTGCCAGTAGTATAGAAGGAGCAGGCCATGGCTACACCTTC
CASSIEGAGHGYTF
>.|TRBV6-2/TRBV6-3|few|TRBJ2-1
TGTGCCAGCAGTTACTCGACAAAGGGGGAAGAGACGTTC
CASSYSTKGEETF
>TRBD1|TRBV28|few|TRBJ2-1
TGTGCCAGCAAAACAGGGGGAATTACGTACAATGAGCAGTTCTTC
CASKTGGITYNEQFF
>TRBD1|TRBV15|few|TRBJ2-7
TGTGCCACCAGTAGTGGACAGGACTACGAGCAGTACTTC
CATSSGQDYEQYF
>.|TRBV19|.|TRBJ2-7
TGTGCCAGTAGTATTGGGCCCTCCTACGAGCAGTACTTC
CASSIGPSYEQYF
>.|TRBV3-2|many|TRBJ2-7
TGTGCCAGCAGCCACTTACCCAGCGGGAGCCCTTACGAGCAGTACTTC
CASSHLPSGSPYEQYF
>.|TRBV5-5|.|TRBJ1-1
TGTGCCAGCAGCTTGGGATGGGGCAGTGGCGGTTCTGAAGCTTTCTTT
CASSLGWGSGGSEAFF
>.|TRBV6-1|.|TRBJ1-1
TGTGCCAGCAGTTTGTCGACAGGCAACACTGAAGCTTTCTTT
CASSLSTGNTEAFF
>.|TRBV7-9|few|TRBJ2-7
TGTGCCAGCAGCCACGGGGACCGAAATTACGAGCAGTACTTC
CASSHGDRNYEQYF
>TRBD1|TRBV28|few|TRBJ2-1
TGTGCCACCTTAAAGACCGGGACAGGGTACAATGAGCAGTTCTTC
CATLKTGTGYNEQFF
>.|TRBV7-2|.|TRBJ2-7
TGTGCCAGCAGCTTAGAGGACACCTCCTACGAGCAGTACTTC
CASSLEDTSYEQYF
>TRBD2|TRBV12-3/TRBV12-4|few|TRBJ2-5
TGTGCCAGCAACCATCAGCGGGGTCCCCAAGAGACCCAGTACTTC
CASNHQRGPQETQYF
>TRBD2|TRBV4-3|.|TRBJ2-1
TGCGCCAGCAGCCAAGCCATAGCGGGAGGTTACAATGAGCAGTTCTTC
CASSQAIAGGYNEQFF
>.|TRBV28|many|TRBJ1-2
TGTGCCAGCAGAAACGGACAGACCGAGGGGGGCTACACCTTC
CASRNGQTEGGYTF
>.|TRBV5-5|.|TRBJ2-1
TGTGCCAGCAGCACCGGACAGATGAGCTCCTACAATGAGCAGTTCTTC
CASSTGQMSSYNEQFF
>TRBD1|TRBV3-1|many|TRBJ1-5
TGTGCCAGCAGCCAAGCCTCGCGGACAGGGGCCCGGGAGCCCCAGCATTTT
CASSQASRTGAREPQHF
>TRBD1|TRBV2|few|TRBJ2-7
TGTGCCAGCAGTCATAAACAACAGGGGGGTAGGACCTACGAGCAGTACTTC
CASSHKQQGGRTYEQYF
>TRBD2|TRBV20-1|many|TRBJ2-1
TGCAGTGCTAGATCCTCCGGGACTAGCTGGTTGAATGAGCAGTTCTTC
CSARSSGTSWLNEQFF
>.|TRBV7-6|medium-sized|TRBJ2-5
TGTGCCAGCAGCTTAGCGGTTGGTGGGTCACGGGGAGAGACCCAGTACTTC
CASSLAVGGSRGETQYF
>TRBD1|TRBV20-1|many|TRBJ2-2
TGCAGTGCTAGGTTTCAGGGGGACACCGGGGAGCTGTTTTTT
CSARFQGDTGELFF
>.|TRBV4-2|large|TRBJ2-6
TGTGCCAGCAGCCAAGAAGGACCGTTCTCTGGGGCCAACGTCCTGACTTTC
CASSQEGPFSGANVLTF
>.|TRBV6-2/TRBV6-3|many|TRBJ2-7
TGTGCCAGCAGTTACTCGAGCGTATCCCCCTACGAGCAGTACTTC
CASSYSSVSPYEQYF